This TCR beta chain emerged from a study of cytomegalovirus exposure and HLA in healthy donors. This PCR relied on a set of 60 Vbeta primers and 13 Jbeta primers. TCRdb's copy holds only in-frame clones and misses some; the assay was immunoSEQ multiplex PCR. The sample holds about 150,000 clones, more than 60% seen once. CDR1 and CDR2 from the germline V gene are SGHNT and YYREEE (reference sequence). The CDR3 extends over 13 amino acids. Unmatched junction bases numbered 3, after V lost 3 bases and J lost 4 bases. Sample: PBMCs. This TCR came from a male donor in good health and CMV-seronegative. V and J are TRBV5-4 and TRBJ2-5; 7 positions agree with TRBD2. DNA for the CDR3: TGTGCCAGCAGCTGGCGGGGGTTAGAGACCCAGTACTTC. Translation: CASSWRGLETQYF.